One sample yielded the 5 T cell receptor beta chains listed below, sequenced in a study of blood T cell repertoires in COVID-19 (TCRdb year 2020). Library prep was done by the immunoSEQ multiplex PCR assay. TCRdb took this table from immuneACCESS and kept in-frame rearrangements with V and J called. Such tables lack part of the clones; where checked against another copy, unresolved V genes explain under half of the gap, and the rest is unexplained. The sample profile shows some 150,000 clones; over 75% of them were found once. The ten largest account for around 1.5% of the sample. The sequenced sample consisted of peripheral blood. The receptors were sampled from a human donor in a cohort sampled during active COVID-19.

The V gene is TRBV6-2 or TRBV6-3, the J gene TRBJ2-7; no definite D call. The V and J ends lost 2 bases and 7 bases respectively, with 9 bases between them. In germline, CDR1 is MNHEY, CDR2 SVGEGT. The CDR3 is made up of 12 amino acids. CDR3 DNA: TGTGCCAGCAGTTACCCCGCGAGAGAGCAGTACTTC. Its protein is CASSYPAREQYF.

This clone has only one observation. J is TRBJ2-5 and V is TRBV7-3; D might be TRBD1 (5 bases). Germline V gene sequence: CDR1 SGHTA, CDR2 FQGTGA. Trimming took 2 bases from V and 1 from J, leaving 5 bases between them. There are 13 residues in the CDR3. The CDR3 DNA reads as TGTGCCAGCAGCTTAGACAGCCAAGAGACCCAGTACTTC. This encodes CASSLDSQETQYF.

The chain employs TRBV12-3 or TRBV12-4 and TRBJ2-2; D remains unclear. The length of the CDR3 is 13 residues. V shed 10 bases and J shed 1 base, with 10 bases lying between them. CDR3 sequence reads: CATTIVNTGELFF. The CDR3, as DNA: TGTGCCACCACGATAGTGAACACCGGGGAGCTGTTTTTT.

The V call is TRBV30, the J call TRBJ2-7, with D unresolved. Germline lookup yields CDR1 GTSNPN and CDR2 SVGIG (reference sequence). The V gene lost 0 bases and the J gene lost 4 bases, with 7 bases spanning the gap. The CDR3 contains 12 residues. CDR3 DNA sequence: TGTGCCTGGAGTGTAACAGCTTACGAGCAGTACTTC. Encoded protein: CAWSVTAYEQYF.

The sample holds a few counts of this clone. The chain is built from TRBV5-1 and TRBJ2-3; the D gene is possibly TRBD2 (6 bases). The CDR3 contains 15 residues. CDR1 is SGHRS, CDR2 YFSETQ, per germline. V lost 0 bases and J lost 4, with 12 bases in between. CDR3: CASSLEGSGADTQYF. CDR3 DNA: TGCGCCAGCAGCTTGGAGGGTAGCGGCGCAGATACGCAGTATTTT. Full variable domain (missing parts from reference TRBV5-1 and TRBJ2-3): KAGVTQTPRYLIKTRGQQVTLSCSPISGHRSVSWYQQTPGQGLQFLFEYFSETQRNKGNFPGRFSGRQFSNSRSEMNVSTLELGDSALYLCASSLEGSGADTQYFGPGTRLTVL.